The 11 T cell receptor beta chains in this list originate from one sample, sequenced in a study of shared clonotypes between healthy human individuals (dated by TCRdb to 2020 to 2022). The library was made by the immunoSEQ multiplex PCR assay. The clones in this table, taken by TCRdb from immuneACCESS, are in-frame only. Not every clone is retained; where verified, under half of the shortfall comes from an unresolved V gene, and the cause of the rest is unknown. The sample table contains 1.4 million or so clones; only one count was recorded for approximately 98.5% of them. Around 0.33% of the sample is taken by the ten largest. The specimen sequenced was naive CD4+ T cells sorted from blood. In light of the paper, this sample's cell subset or site label describes: CD45RA+ positively selected. The receptor source for this set is a young man in good health.

J is TRBJ1-1 and V is TRBV7-2; 7 bases are shared with TRBD1. Germline V gene data show CDR1 as SGHTA and CDR2 as FQGNSA. V lost 5 bases and J lost 1; bases outside the gene matches: 4. The CDR3 spans 14 residues. The CDR3 DNA reads as TGTGCCAGCAGCGTAGACAGGGCGAACACTGAAGCTTTCTTT. It encodes CASSVDRANTEAFF. The whole variable domain, filled in from reference TRBV7-2 and TRBJ1-1, reads GAGVSQSPSNKVTEKGKDVELRCDPISGHTALYWYRQSLGQGLEFLIYFQGNSAPDKSGLPSDRFSAERTGGSVSTLTIQRTQQEDSAVYLCASSVDRANTEAFFGQGTRLTVV.

This chain uses TRBV5-4 with TRBJ2-7; a weak D match, TRBD1 (5 bases). Trimming cost V 4 bases and J 7 bases, with 15 bases left between them. The V gene's germline CDR1 is SGHNT and CDR2 YYREEE (reference sequence). The CDR3 runs to 13 residues. The CDR3 loop reads CASSRRAPQEQYF. As DNA, the CDR3 is TGTGCCAGCAGCCGCAGGGCCCCCCAAGAGCAGTACTTC.

The chain is built from TRBV4-3 and TRBJ2-7; D is unclear. Germline CDR1 is LGHNA and CDR2 is YSLEER. V was pared by 0 bases and J by 2 bases, with 14 bases between. CDR3 size: 16 residues. DNA for the CDR3: TGCGCCAGCAGCCAAGATTGGGATGAGAACGCCTACGAGCAGTACTTC. Translating it yields CASSQDWDENAYEQYF.

This sequence joins TRBV2 and TRBJ2-1; TRBD2 aligns across 14 bases. V lost 11 bases, J lost 7 bases, and 7 bases stayed unmatched. The CDR3 covers 14 residues. Germline CDR1 reads SNHLY; CDR2 reads FYNNEI. CDR3 in DNA: TGTGCCGCCAAGAGACTAGCGGGAGGGAATGAGCAGTTCTTC. Protein sequence: CAAKRLAGGNEQFF.

This sequence joins TRBV13 and TRBJ1-2; TRBD1 might be the D (5 bases). Trimming removed 5 bases from V and 4 bases from J, with 20 bases in between. The CDR3 covers 16 residues. Germline values: CDR1 PRHDT, CDR2 FYEKMQ (reference sequence). CDR3 loop: CASSTSLQASGYGYTF. The CDR3 DNA reads TGTGCCAGCAGCACCTCGCTACAGGCCTCGGGCTATGGCTACACCTTC.

The rearrangement uses TRBV7-9 and TRBJ2-7, with TRBD2 identical over 10 bases. Germline trimming cut 10 bases from V and 4 bases from J; bases unmatched to any gene: 10. Germline CDR1 and CDR2: SEHNR and FQNEAQ (reference sequence). The CDR3 is 14 residues long. The CDR3 nucleotides read TGTGCCACCAACGAGCGGGAGGGCCAGTACGAGCAGTACTTC. This encodes CATNEREGQYEQYF. Full variable domain (missing parts from reference TRBV7-9 and TRBJ2-7): DTGVSQNPRHKITKRGQNVTFRCDPISEHNRLYWYRQTLGQGPEFLTYFQNEAQLEKSRLLSDRFSAERPKGSFSTLEIQRTEQGDSAMYLCATNEREGQYEQYFGPGTRLTVT.

This clone was recorded only once. The chain uses TRBV9 and TRBJ2-3; 9 bases map to TRBD1. This CDR3 comprises 15 residues. The V gene's germline CDR1 is SGDLS and CDR2 YYNGEE. V was pared by 0 bases and J by 3 bases, with 2 bases of the junction left unmatched. Written as DNA, the CDR3 is TGTGCCAGCAGCGTAGCTGGGACAGGGACAGATACGCAGTATTTT. Encoded protein: CASSVAGTGTDTQYF.

This chain links TRBV11-2 with TRBJ2-5, with TRBD2 matching over 11 bases. V gave up 5 bases and J gave up 7 bases; unmatched junction bases: 15. Per germline, CDR1 SGHAT and CDR2 FQNNGV. This CDR3 is built from 17 residues. The CDR3 spells CASSTSPLAGGWGTQYF. CDR3 DNA sequence: TGTGCCAGCAGCACGTCCCCCCTAGCGGGAGGCTGGGGGACCCAGTACTTC.

This sequence joins TRBV6-1 and TRBJ1-5; D is possibly TRBD1 (5 bases). Germline V gene lookup returns CDR1 MNHNS and CDR2 SASEGT. The CDR3 spans 14 residues. Between the trimmed V and J ends, which lost 5 bases and 1 base, there was a span of 9 bases. The CDR3 sequence is CASSFQGSNQPQHF. Here the CDR3 DNA reads TGTGCCAGCAGTTTCCAGGGAAGCAATCAGCCCCAGCATTTT.

V usage is TRBV5-4 and J usage is TRBJ1-1; D is ambiguous. This CDR3 has 16 amino acids. The germline CDR1 and CDR2 sequences are SGHNT and YYREEE (reference sequence). V lost 4 bases and J 1 base, leaving 17 bases between the germline ends. CDR3 protein: CASSPAIQGGNTEAFF. As DNA, the CDR3 is TGTGCCAGCAGCCCGGCAATACAAGGCGGGAACACTGAAGCTTTCTTT.

CDR3 nucleotide sequence: TGTGCCAGCAGCCAAGATCCCGGTGAGAGCTCCTACAATGAGCAGTTCTTC. This sequence encodes CASSQDPGESSYNEQFF. The chain links TRBV4-2 to TRBJ2-1; D not resolved. Germline-derived CDR1 and CDR2 are LGHNA and YNFKEQ. V was shortened by 0 bases and J by 0 bases, with 12 bases between the two germline ends. The CDR3 sequence is 17 residues long.